This is a list of T cell receptor beta chains from one sample in a study of CD8 T cells in ankylosing spondylitis. MiXCR was run by TCRdb on the 5' RACE reads, yielding one entry per CDR3 protein. The sample has around 7,500 distinct CDR3 sequences, under 8.5% seen once; the top ten hold 23%. Sequencing input: blood, either unsorted or a sorted T cell fraction (not recorded which). These receptors originate from a male donor with ankylosing spondylitis or in good health (not recorded which). Both conserved end residues are part of each CDR3. Fields, in order: J gene, clone size, CDR3 length, D gene, V gene, CDR3 protein, CDR3 DNA. The D gene is left open where the match is weak. Size is stated for part of the rows, as once, few or many counts, or as a class when the clone is expanded.

J gene: TRBJ2-3
clone size: .
CDR3 length: 15
D gene: .
V gene: TRBV9
CDR3 protein: CASSHGGGQADTQYF
CDR3 DNA: TGTGCCAGCAGCCACGGAGGGGGCCAAGCAGATACGCAGTATTTT

J gene: TRBJ2-3
clone size: many
CDR3 length: 17
D gene: TRBD2
V gene: TRBV9
CDR3 protein: CASSGWGLAGVRDTQYF
CDR3 DNA: TGTGCCAGCAGCGGATGGGGACTAGCGGGAGTACGGGATACGCAGTATTTT

J gene: TRBJ2-1
clone size: .
CDR3 length: 18
D gene: TRBD1
V gene: TRBV9
CDR3 protein: CASSPVRVDRGKLYEQFF
CDR3 DNA: TGTGCCAGCAGCCCAGTAAGGGTAGACAGGGGGAAGCTCTATGAGCAGTTCTTC

J gene: TRBJ2-5
clone size: many
CDR3 length: 15
D gene: TRBD2
V gene: TRBV9
CDR3 protein: CASSGSGVGQETQYF
CDR3 DNA: TGTGCCAGCAGCGGTAGCGGGGTAGGCCAAGAGACCCAGTACTTC

J gene: TRBJ2-3
clone size: .
CDR3 length: 16
D gene: TRBD2
V gene: TRBV9
CDR3 protein: CASSDGTSGPTDTQYF
CDR3 DNA: TGTGCCAGCAGCGACGGGACTAGCGGTCCCACAGATACGCAGTATTTT

J gene: TRBJ2-5
clone size: many
CDR3 length: 15
D gene: TRBD1
V gene: TRBV9
CDR3 protein: CASSDLQGSGETQYF
CDR3 DNA: TGTGCCAGCAGCGACTTACAGGGGTCTGGGGAGACCCAGTACTTC

J gene: TRBJ2-3
clone size: many
CDR3 length: 15
D gene: .
V gene: TRBV9
CDR3 protein: CASSVGGGGTDTQYF
CDR3 DNA: TGTGCCAGCAGCGTCGGTGGGGGAGGCACAGATACGCAGTATTTT

J gene: TRBJ2-1
clone size: medium-sized
CDR3 length: 14
D gene: .
V gene: TRBV12-3/TRBV12-4
CDR3 protein: CASSPQIGNNEQFF
CDR3 DNA: TGTGCCAGCAGCCCCCAGATCGGGAATAATGAGCAGTTCTTC

J gene: TRBJ1-2
clone size: medium-sized
CDR3 length: 14
D gene: .
V gene: TRBV9
CDR3 protein: CASSSLTGTGGYTF
CDR3 DNA: TGTGCCAGCAGCTCGCTAACAGGGACGGGCGGCTACACCTTC

J gene: TRBJ1-3
clone size: few
CDR3 length: 16
D gene: TRBD1
V gene: TRBV9
CDR3 protein: CASSVGQGASGNTIYF
CDR3 DNA: TGTGCCAGCAGCGTGGGACAGGGGGCTTCAGGAAACACCATATATTTT

J gene: TRBJ1-5
clone size: medium-sized
CDR3 length: 13
D gene: TRBD1
V gene: TRBV15
CDR3 protein: CATSKDRNQPQHF
CDR3 DNA: TGTGCCACCAGCAAGGACAGGAATCAGCCCCAGCATTTT

J gene: TRBJ2-1
clone size: medium-sized
CDR3 length: 17
D gene: TRBD2
V gene: TRBV9
CDR3 protein: CASSDSSLAGVYNEQFF
CDR3 DNA: TGTGCCAGCAGCGACTCTTCACTAGCGGGAGTCTACAATGAGCAGTTCTTC

J gene: TRBJ2-3
clone size: .
CDR3 length: 11
D gene: .
V gene: TRBV9
CDR3 protein: CASSAGDTQYF
CDR3 DNA: TGTGCCAGCTCAGCAGGAGATACGCAGTATTTT

J gene: TRBJ2-2
clone size: .
CDR3 length: 15
D gene: TRBD1
V gene: TRBV9
CDR3 protein: CASSADRANTGELFF
CDR3 DNA: TGTGCCAGCAGCGCCGACAGGGCGAACACCGGGGAGCTGTTTTTT

J gene: TRBJ2-3
clone size: .
CDR3 length: 13
D gene: .
V gene: TRBV9
CDR3 protein: CASSVLGTDTQYF
CDR3 DNA: TGTGCCAGCAGCGTCCTAGGCACAGATACGCAGTATTTT

J gene: TRBJ1-1
clone size: many
CDR3 length: 15
D gene: TRBD1
V gene: TRBV9
CDR3 protein: CASSGLQGMNTEAFF
CDR3 DNA: TGTGCCAGCAGCGGCTTACAGGGGATGAACACTGAAGCTTTCTTT

J gene: TRBJ2-2
clone size: few
CDR3 length: 15
D gene: .
V gene: TRBV9
CDR3 protein: CASSRGGANTGELFF
CDR3 DNA: TGTGCCAGCAGCAGAGGGGGAGCGAACACCGGGGAGCTGTTTTTT

J gene: TRBJ2-2
clone size: medium-sized
CDR3 length: 12
D gene: .
V gene: TRBV9
CDR3 protein: CASGRGTGELFF
CDR3 DNA: TGTGCCAGTGGTCGGGGGACCGGGGAGCTGTTTTTT

J gene: TRBJ2-2
clone size: few
CDR3 length: 13
D gene: .
V gene: TRBV9
CDR3 protein: CASSVGGRGELFF
CDR3 DNA: TGTGCCAGCAGCGTAGGAGGACGAGGGGAGCTGTTTTTT

J gene: TRBJ2-2
clone size: medium-sized
CDR3 length: 12
D gene: TRBD1
V gene: TRBV9
CDR3 protein: CASEGAPGELFF
CDR3 DNA: TGTGCCAGCGAGGGGGCTCCCGGGGAGCTGTTTTTT

J gene: TRBJ2-3
clone size: many
CDR3 length: 15
D gene: .
V gene: TRBV9
CDR3 protein: CASSTRPHRTDTQYF
CDR3 DNA: TGTGCCAGCAGCACCCGCCCTCACCGCACAGATACGCAGTATTTT

J gene: TRBJ2-3
clone size: many
CDR3 length: 15
D gene: TRBD2
V gene: TRBV9
CDR3 protein: CANSGTSGFTDTQYF
CDR3 DNA: TGTGCCAACAGCGGGACTAGCGGATTCACAGATACGCAGTATTTT

J gene: TRBJ2-3
clone size: many
CDR3 length: 13
D gene: .
V gene: TRBV9
CDR3 protein: CASSVGATDTQYF
CDR3 DNA: TGTGCCAGCAGCGTAGGAGCGACAGATACGCAGTATTTT

J gene: TRBJ1-5
clone size: medium-sized
CDR3 length: 13
D gene: .
V gene: TRBV9
CDR3 protein: CASSRGEDQPQHF
CDR3 DNA: TGTGCCAGCAGCCGCGGCGAAGATCAGCCCCAGCATTTT

J gene: TRBJ2-5
clone size: .
CDR3 length: 15
D gene: TRBD1
V gene: TRBV9
CDR3 protein: CASSHEGTDQETQYF
CDR3 DNA: TGTGCCAGCAGCCACGAGGGGACAGACCAAGAGACCCAGTACTTC

J gene: TRBJ2-5
clone size: many
CDR3 length: 15
D gene: TRBD2
V gene: TRBV9
CDR3 protein: CASSVAGLAGETQYF
CDR3 DNA: TGTGCCAGCAGCGTAGCTGGACTAGCGGGAGAGACCCAGTACTTC

J gene: TRBJ1-2
clone size: medium-sized
CDR3 length: 15
D gene: .
V gene: TRBV9
CDR3 protein: CASSATTLTSYGYTF
CDR3 DNA: TGTGCCAGCAGCGCCACGACCCTCACTAGCTATGGCTACACCTTC

J gene: TRBJ1-1
clone size: .
CDR3 length: 14
D gene: .
V gene: TRBV9
CDR3 protein: CASSVDGGQTEAFF
CDR3 DNA: TGTGCCAGCAGCGTAGACGGGGGGCAAACTGAAGCTTTCTTT

J gene: TRBJ2-1
clone size: many
CDR3 length: 14
D gene: TRBD1
V gene: TRBV9
CDR3 protein: CASSVDLTGNEQFF
CDR3 DNA: TGTGCCAGCAGCGTAGACCTGACAGGGAATGAGCAGTTCTTC

J gene: TRBJ1-6
clone size: .
CDR3 length: 13
D gene: .
V gene: TRBV9
CDR3 protein: CASSVTGNSPLHF
CDR3 DNA: TGTGCCAGCAGCGTCACAGGGAATTCACCCCTCCACTTT

J gene: TRBJ2-2
clone size: many
CDR3 length: 17
D gene: .
V gene: TRBV9
CDR3 protein: CASSDNRQRTNTGELFF
CDR3 DNA: TGTGCCAGCAGCGACAATCGACAGAGGACGAACACCGGGGAGCTGTTTTTT